This TCR beta chain was identified during a study of T cell repertoires in cytomegalovirus infection. Whole-study context: CMV epitopes in the study were HLA-C-restricted (recently identified) and HLA-B-restricted (well studied). CMV infection and matching HLA type were both indicated by public TCR beta signatures. Whole-study findings and limits: Identification of carriers of CMV plus the relevant HLA was performed using cumulative public TCR beta family frequency. The response measured ex vivo was dominated by TCR beta clonotypes (HLA-C-restricted and CMV-specific).

TCRdb itself ran the reads through MiXCR, one entry per CDR3 protein. The sample holds around 360,000 distinct CDR3 sequences, about a third seen once. The CDR3 sequence is 15 residues long. Germline V lookup: CDR1 LNHDA, CDR2 SQIVND (reference sequence). V was trimmed by 1 base and J by 4 bases, leaving 11 bases between them. With respect to this clonotype: Antigen unknown.

The rearrangement links TRBV19 to TRBJ1-5, with D possibly matching TRBD1 (5 bases). The clonotype was recovered from a human donor in good health (CMV status not recorded). Some clones in this sample may be carry-over from other donors' samples. The source material was cultured PBMCs, sampled from culture after CMV antigen stimulation. CDR3 sequence: CASSIGPGKNQPQHF. The CDR3 DNA follows: TGTGCCAGTAGTATAGGCCCAGGGAAGAATCAGCCCCAGCATTTT.